This TCR beta chain was recorded in a study of T cell repertoires in cytomegalovirus infection. The study, taken as a whole, reports: In two of eight donors, the top clonotype was HLA-C-restricted CMV-specific.

TCRdb processed the reads anew with MiXCR; each CDR3 protein has one entry. The profile shows tens of thousands of distinct CDR3 sequences, 20% to 30% of them singletons. Worth noting for this clonotype: Its antigen is undetermined.

The specimen comprised CD8+ T cells from cultured PBMCs, sampled from culture after CMV antigen stimulation. This clonotype originated in a human donor in good health (CMV status not recorded). Some clones in this sample may be carry-over from other donors' samples.

The CDR3 sequence is CASSLGRGLQQPQHF. CDR3 nucleotides: TGTGCCAGCAGTTTGGGCAGGGGCCTACAACAGCCCCAGCATTTT. V and J are TRBV27 and TRBJ1-5, with D perhaps TRBD1 (6 bases). This CDR3 contains 15 residues. In germline, CDR1 is MNHEY, CDR2 SMNVEV (reference sequence). V was pared by 3 bases and J by 7 bases, with 16 bases between.